What follows is one T cell receptor beta chain and its context. These data belong to a study of T cell changes during pregnancy in multiple sclerosis. Losses at the gene ends were 1 base for V and 3 bases for J; bases not matched to a gene: 2. The CDR3 is 14 residues long. Germline-derived CDR1 and CDR2 are SGHDT and YYEEEE. Some clones are missing from TCRdb's copy, which holds only in-frame ones; the method was immunoSEQ multiplex PCR. The repertoire holds 90,000 to 100,000 clones, with more than 90% as singletons. J is TRBJ2-3 and V is TRBV5-6; 7 nucleotides agree with TRBD1. The sequences come from peripheral blood, collected in the first trimester of pregnancy. The receptor's source is a female donor with multiple sclerosis, enrolled in a pregnancy study. The CDR3 sequence: CASSLQGETDTQYF. As DNA, the CDR3 is TGTGCCAGCAGCTTGCAGGGGGAGACAGATACGCAGTATTTT.